Shown below are 16 T cell receptor beta chains from a single sample sequenced in a study of a mutant IDH1 vaccine in newly diagnosed glioma. Time point: week 11, during vaccination. The investigators gave 300 ug of mutant IDH1 20-mer peptide in each vaccine dose, together with topical imiquimod. No antigen has been assigned to these receptors. TCRdb keeps only in-frame clones here, not all; method: immunoSEQ multiplex PCR. The data contain 35,000 or so clones, about four fifths of them singletons. Specimen: peripheral blood mononuclear cells (PBMCs), collected from a glioma patient whose treatment included an IDH1 peptide vaccine. These receptors all come from a woman between 25 and 40 years old with glioma. Some clones in this sample may be carry-over from other donors' samples.

This clone came up a few times. The chain joins TRBV12-5 to TRBJ1-2; 9 positions agree with TRBD1. The CDR3 loop spans 16 amino acids. Germline trimming cut 2 bases from V and 6 bases from J; bases unmatched to any gene: 10. Germline V gives CDR1 LGHNT, CDR2 FRNRAP. Written as DNA, the CDR3 is TGTGCTAGTGGTTTGATCCGGGACAGGGTACCCAATGGCTACACCTTC. This translates into CASGLIRDRVPNGYTF. The full variable domain, with the rest looked up from reference TRBV12-5 and TRBJ1-2, is DARVTQTPRHKVTEMGQEVTMRCQPILGHNTVFWYRQTMMQGLELLAYFRNRAPLDDSGMPKDRFSAEMPDATLATLKIQPSEPRDSAVYFCASGLIRDRVPNGYTFGSGTRLTVV.

This chain joins TRBV18 and TRBJ2-7; tentatively, D is TRBD1 or TRBD2 (6 bases each). The ends were cut back, 2 bases at V and 7 bases at J, with 15 bases in the middle. The CDR3 contains 14 residues. CDR1 is KGHSH and CDR2 is LQKENI in the germline V gene. The CDR3 sequence: CASSPIGGSEEQYF. The CDR3 DNA follows: TGTGCCAGCTCACCAATAGGGGGGTCAGAGGAGCAGTACTTC.

J is TRBJ1-3 and V is TRBV6-6; 7 bases are a match to TRBD1. With V trimmed by 4 bases and J by 4 bases, 4 bases remained unmatched. Germline V gives CDR1 MNHNY, CDR2 SVGAGI (reference sequence). This CDR3 spans 14 amino acids. The CDR3 protein is CASSLTGLGNTIYF. The CDR3, as DNA: TGTGCCAGCAGTTTGACAGGGCTCGGAAACACCATATATTTT.

For the CDR3, the DNA is TGTGCCAGCAGAGACCCCGGGACACCATCAGATACGCAGTATTTT. Its translation: CASRDPGTPSDTQYF. This rearrangement joins TRBV9 to TRBJ2-3, with D perhaps TRBD1 (6 bases). The CDR3 has 15 amino acids. The germline V and J ends were trimmed by 5 bases and 4 bases, with 17 bases remaining between them. Germline values: CDR1 SGDLS, CDR2 YYNGEE.

The chain combines TRBV18 with TRBJ2-5; D is undetermined. The CDR3 extends over 11 amino acids. In germline, CDR1 is KGHSH, CDR2 LQKENI. V gave up 6 bases and J gave up 3 bases, with 5 bases separating them. This CDR3 is CASSGKETQYF. For the CDR3, the DNA is TGTGCCAGCTCCGGAAAAGAGACCCAGTACTTC. The variable domain in full, with the rest retrieved from reference TRBV18 and TRBJ2-5, is NAGVMQNPRHLVRRRGQEARLRCSPMKGHSHVYWYRQLPEEGLKFMVYLQKENIIDESGMPKERFSAEFPKEGPSILRIQQVVRGDSAAYFCASSGKETQYFGPGTRLLVL.

J is TRBJ1-5 and V is TRBV30; the D gene is possibly TRBD1 (6 bases). This CDR3 has 14 residues. Germline-derived CDR1 and CDR2 are GTSNPN and SVGIG (reference sequence). Trimming cost V 2 bases and J 5 bases, with 13 bases left between them. CDR3 residues: CAWSPRDKYQPQHF. In DNA form, the CDR3 reads TGTGCCTGGAGTCCCCGGGACAAATATCAGCCCCAGCATTTT.

The rearrangement links TRBV11-2 to TRBJ1-2, with 7 positions matching TRBD1. This CDR3 spans 17 amino acids. Germline CDR1 reads SGHAT; CDR2 reads FQNNGV. The V and J ends lost 4 bases and 6 bases, in that order; junction bases with no gene match: 17. The chain's CDR3 is CASSSNRIDREDDGYTF. CDR3 nucleotides: TGTGCCAGCAGCTCAAACCGTATAGACAGGGAAGATGATGGCTACACCTTC.

The chain couples TRBV7-9 to TRBJ2-7, with a weak D call TRBD1 (6 bases). Germline values: CDR1 SEHNR, CDR2 FQNEAQ (reference sequence). The V gene lost 5 bases and the J gene lost 6 bases, with 20 bases spanning the gap. This CDR3 has 15 residues. The CDR3 coding sequence is TGTGCCAGCAGCCAGGCCAGACAGGACCCACTCGAGCAGTACTTC. The encoded protein is CASSQARQDPLEQYF. Variable domain in full (rest from reference TRBV7-9 and TRBJ2-7): DTGVSQNPRHKITKRGQNVTFRCDPISEHNRLYWYRQTLGQGPEFLTYFQNEAQLEKSRLLSDRFSAERPKGSFSTLEIQRTEQGDSAMYLCASSQARQDPLEQYFGPGTRLTVT.

This clone has just a few counts. The chain has TRBV10-2 and TRBJ2-1; D remains unclear. This CDR3 region has 14 residues. V lost 2 bases to trimming and J lost 3 bases, with 8 bases between them. Per the germline V gene, CDR1 is WSHSY and CDR2 is SAAADI. The CDR3 DNA reads TGCGCCAGCAGTGAGCTCGGTAGCTACAATGAGCAGTTCTTC. Amino acid sequence: CASSELGSYNEQFF.

The rearrangement links TRBV6-5 to TRBJ1-4; the D is unclear. V was cut by 7 bases and J by 2 bases, with 5 bases left in between. Looked up from germline, CDR1 is MNHEY and CDR2 is SVGAGI. CDR3 length equals 12 residues. The CDR3, as DNA: TGTGCCAGCACCGACACTAATGAAAAACTGTTTTTT. Its translation: CASTDTNEKLFF.

Here the CDR3 reads CASSIVDRVQPQHF. The CDR3 DNA is TGTGCCAGTAGTATAGTGGACAGGGTTCAGCCCCAGCATTTT. The J gene is TRBJ1-5, the V gene TRBV19; TRBD1 aligns across 8 bases. This CDR3 is built from 14 residues. Losses at the gene ends were 1 base for V and 6 bases for J; bases not matched to a gene: 2. The V gene's germline CDR1 is LNHDA and CDR2 SQIVND (reference sequence).

The chain joins TRBV7-9 to TRBJ2-7; possible D gene TRBD2, 5 bases. Germline CDR1 reads SEHNR; CDR2 reads FQNEAQ (reference sequence). The length of the CDR3 is 15 residues. Trimming took 3 bases from V and 0 from J, leaving 12 bases between them. The chain's CDR3 is CASSFGGGRSYEQYF. The CDR3 bases are TGTGCCAGCAGCTTTGGTGGCGGGCGCTCCTACGAGCAGTACTTC.

This sequence joins TRBV2 and TRBJ2-5; D remains unclear. CDR1 is SNHLY and CDR2 is FYNNEI in the germline V gene. The CDR3 is 14 residues long. V shed 11 bases and J shed 2 bases, with 18 bases lying between them. CDR3 loop: CAGPRPEVQETQYF. The CDR3, as DNA: TGTGCCGGCCCAAGGCCTGAGGTTCAAGAGACCCAGTACTTC. The full variable domain, its missing parts supplied by reference TRBV2 and TRBJ2-5, is EPEVTQTPSHQVTQMGQEVILRCVPISNHLYFYWYRQILGQKVEFLVSFYNNEISEKSEIFDDQFSVERPDGSNFTLKIRSTKLEDSAMYFCAGPRPEVQETQYFGPGTRLLVL.

This clone came up a few times. V and J are TRBV6-1 and TRBJ1-1, with 8 bases that match TRBD1. The J segment lost 6 bases and the V segment lost 6 bases, leaving 9 bases of the junction unmatched. Germline V CDR1 and CDR2: MNHNS, SASEGT. The CDR3 consists of 14 residues. The CDR3 DNA sequence: TGTGCCAGCAGCACCTGGACAGGGACCGCTGAAGCTTTCTTT. Its translation: CASSTWTGTAEAFF.

The chain links TRBV5-4 to TRBJ2-5; 8 bases line up with TRBD1. J lost 2 bases, V lost 1 base, and 4 bases had no gene match. Germline values: CDR1 SGHNT, CDR2 YYREEE (reference sequence). The CDR3 has 15 residues. The CDR3 DNA sequence: TGTGCCAGCAGCTTGAGGACAGGGCGACAAGAGACCCAGTACTTC. Protein: CASSLRTGRQETQYF.

Concerning this clone itself: A junction end diverges from the germline sequence, so it may reflect a read error. This chain joins TRBV19 and TRBJ2-7; D is undetermined. The CDR3 loop spans 15 amino acids. Per the germline V gene, CDR1 is LNHDA and CDR2 is SQIVND (reference sequence). CDR3 nucleotide sequence: TGTGCCAGTAGTATAGGTCCGGATAACTCCTACAAGCAGTACTTC. As protein: CASSIGPDNSYKQYF.